Each of the 6 T cell receptor beta chains below was sequenced from the same sample in a study of blood T cell repertoires in COVID-19 (dated by TCRdb to 2018 to 2020). The library came from the immunoSEQ multiplex PCR assay. The source is immuneACCESS, and TCRdb retained only in-frame sequences with V and J called. Part of the clones is not carried over; for the studies checked, unresolved V genes explain less than half of this, and the remainder is unexplained. The sample profile shows 100,000 to 150,000 clones; over 75% of them were found once. The ten largest clonotypes hold approximately 6.6% of the sample. The source material was peripheral blood. These receptors were collected from a man older than 75 with active or convalescent COVID-19.

The genes are TRBV5-1 and TRBJ2-2; tentative D call: TRBD1 (5 bases). The CDR3 totals 15 residues. CDR1 is SGHRS, CDR2 YFSETQ, per germline. V was trimmed by 4 bases and J by 4 bases, leaving 14 bases between them. The CDR3 region is CASSRATTGTGELFF. The CDR3 DNA reads TGCGCCAGCAGCCGAGCGACCACAGGCACCGGGGAGCTGTTTTTT.

The rearrangement joins TRBV20-1 to TRBJ1-3, with no clear D. CDR3 length equals 15 residues. V lost 3 bases and J lost 0, with 12 bases in between. Germline assignment: CDR1 DFQATT and CDR2 SNEGSKA (reference sequence). The CDR3 DNA is TGCAGTGCTAGTAGTGGGCACCACTCTGGAAACACCATATATTTT. Its protein is CSASSGHHSGNTIYF.

The rearrangement links TRBV7-9 to TRBJ2-1; D not resolved. The CDR3 totals 17 residues. V lost 0 bases and J lost 5, with 17 bases in between. The germline V gene has CDR1 SEHNR and CDR2 FQNEAQ (reference sequence). In DNA, the CDR3 is TGTGCCAGCAGCTTAGCGGCAGGCAAAGCCCCCCACAATGAGCAGTTCTTC. Its protein is CASSLAAGKAPHNEQFF.

This sequence joins TRBV6-5 and TRBJ2-1; D is unclear. Trimming pared 6 bases from V and 2 bases from J, leaving 11 bases between. This CDR3 has 14 residues. Per the germline V gene, CDR1 is MNHEY and CDR2 is SVGAGI. The CDR3 DNA is TGTGCCAGCAGGATCGGGTGGACCTACAATGAGCAGTTCTTC. Its protein product is CASRIGWTYNEQFF.

The chain links TRBV19 to TRBJ1-2; D gene uncertain. V was trimmed by 1 base and J by 4 bases, leaving 13 bases between them. The CDR3 has 15 amino acids. The germline CDR1 and CDR2 sequences are LNHDA and SQIVND (reference sequence). The DNA of the CDR3 is TGTGCCAGTAGTATAGGTACAGAATTCTTCTATGGCTACACCTTC. Translating it yields CASSIGTEFFYGYTF.

This chain links TRBV6-6 with TRBJ2-7, with 8 bases identical to TRBD1. V gave up 6 bases and J gave up 3 bases; unmatched junction bases: 10. Germline assignment: CDR1 MNHNY and CDR2 SVGAGI (reference sequence). The CDR3 covers 15 residues. The CDR3: CASRPSGTGFYEQYF. CDR3 nucleotide sequence: TGTGCCAGCAGGCCCTCCGGGACAGGATTCTACGAGCAGTACTTC.